The 21 T cell receptor beta chains in this list originate from one sample, sequenced in a study of blood T cells in healthy people across ages (dated by TCRdb to the mid-2010s). Library preparation used 5' RACE. Sequencing relied on an Illumina HiSeq 2500. A second PCR of 7 to 11 cycles was performed with a sample-barcoded 5' primer and a J-beta primer mix. TCRdb itself trimmed the public reads at Q25 with fastp, ran MiXCR and retained productive beta chains. Under each unique CDR3 protein, matching rows form one entry showing the most common genes and DNA. In all, the sample holds around 1.5 million distinct CDR3 sequences, and approximately 32% of those were seen once. Of the sample, around 11% falls within the top ten clones. Sample: blood. Receptors originate from a woman aged 25 to 39 in good health.

V gene TRBV3-1 combines with J gene TRBJ1-1; D not certain. With 1 base removed from V and 3 bases from J, the gap between germline ends came to 9 bases. The CDR3 sequence is 14 residues long. Germline CDR1 LGHDT, CDR2 YNNKEL (reference sequence). CDR3 sequence: CASSQGLADTEAFF. In DNA form, the CDR3 reads TGTGCCAGCAGCCAAGGGTTGGCCGACACTGAAGCTTTCTTT.

This sequence joins TRBV6-6 and TRBJ2-5, with 8 bases matching TRBD2. The V gene's germline CDR1 is MNHNY and CDR2 SVGAGI (reference sequence). J was trimmed by 5 bases and V by 4 bases; bases with no gene match: 6. This CDR3 has 14 residues. CDR3 sequence reads: CASSSPSGRETQYF. Here the CDR3 DNA reads TGTGCCAGCAGTTCCCCTAGCGGGCGGGAGACCCAGTACTTC.

The chain is built from TRBV5-1 and TRBJ2-2, with 8 bases identical to TRBD2. This CDR3 contains 17 residues. J lost 1 base, V lost 4 bases, and 9 bases had no gene match. CDR1 is SGHRS, CDR2 YFSETQ, per germline. The CDR3 is CASSPAPTSGNTGELFF. Written as DNA, the CDR3 is TGCGCCAGCAGCCCGGCCCCCACTAGCGGGAACACCGGGGAGCTGTTTTTT.

The table lists this clonotype with a few counts. An end of the junction differs from the germline gene, which may be a read error. The V gene is TRBV27, the J gene TRBJ2-7, with 7 nucleotides matching TRBD2. Germline CDR1 and CDR2: MNHEY and SMNVEV (reference sequence). The CDR3 runs to 14 residues. CDR3 sequence (DNA): TGTGCCAGCAGTTTCGGGCGGGAGACTTACGAGCGGTACTTC. Amino acids: CASSFGRETYERYF.

This chain joins TRBV21-1 and TRBJ2-3; the table assigns TRBD2, which was not confirmed against the DNA. TRBV21-1 counts as a pseudogene. This CDR3 is 20 amino acids long. Written as DNA, the CDR3 is TGTGCCAGCAGCAAATGGCGTCGACTAGCGGGGGCCACTAGCACAGATACGCAGTATTTT. Translated: CASSKWRRLAGATSTDTQYF.

This clonotype was seen ten or more times. The CDR3 sequence is CASSLGEQETQYF. Written as DNA, the CDR3 is TGCGCCAGCAGCCTCGGGGAGCAAGAGACCCAGTACTTC. This sequence joins TRBV5-1 and TRBJ2-5, with a weak D call TRBD2 (5 bases). Trimming removed 4 bases from V and 2 bases from J, with 9 bases in between. In germline, CDR1 is SGHRS, CDR2 YFSETQ. The CDR3 covers 13 residues.

The chain carries TRBV28 and TRBJ2-3; TRBD1 might be the D (8 bases). V was shortened by 8 bases and J by 2 bases, with 17 bases between the two germline ends. The CDR3 runs to 15 residues. The germline V gene has CDR1 MDHEN and CDR2 SYDVKM. For the CDR3, the DNA is TGTGCCAGCGCACAGGGGGGGACAAACACAGATACGCAGTATTTT. Its protein product is CASAQGGTNTDTQYF.

This clonotype appeared a few times. The rearrangement joins TRBV6-5 to TRBJ2-1; 7 bases agree with TRBD2. CDR3 length: 15 amino acids. Trimming took 3 bases from V and 8 from J; bases not matched to a gene: 10. Germline loops: CDR1 MNHEY, CDR2 SVGAGI. CDR3 nucleotide sequence: TGTGCCAGCAGTTATGCGGGGGAAGGAATCGATGAGCAGTTCTTC. Its translation is CASSYAGEGIDEQFF.

J is TRBJ1-2 and V is TRBV3-1, with no clear D. V was pared by 2 bases and J by 4 bases, with 8 bases between. CDR3 length: 13 residues. Germline-derived CDR1 and CDR2 are LGHDT and YNNKEL (reference sequence). CDR3 protein: CASSQRLFYGYTF. The CDR3 bases are TGTGCCAGCAGCCAAAGATTGTTCTATGGCTACACCTTC.

The CDR3: CASRKAGVGETQYF. CDR3 nucleotides: TGCGCCAGCAGGAAAGCGGGAGTGGGGGAGACCCAGTACTTC. The V call is TRBV10-2, the J call TRBJ2-5; 8 positions agree with TRBD2. Trimming removed 6 bases from V and 5 bases from J; junction bases left unmatched: 8. Germline assignment: CDR1 WSHSY and CDR2 SAAADI. The CDR3 extends over 14 amino acids.

This clonotype was detected a few times. V and J are TRBV10-3 and TRBJ1-2; D is unclear. The CDR3 consists of 14 residues. Deletions cut 2 bases from V and 4 bases from J, with 11 bases between. CDR1 and CDR2 (germline): ENHRY, SYGVKD. CDR3 loop: CAISEPRGPYGYTF. The DNA for the CDR3 is TGTGCCATCAGTGAGCCCCGGGGTCCCTATGGCTACACCTTC.

This clonotype was picked up many times. The chain has TRBV7-2 and TRBJ2-3, with no clear D. Looked up from germline, CDR1 is SGHTA and CDR2 is FQGNSA. V was trimmed by 6 bases and J by 1 base, leaving 5 bases between them. This CDR3 comprises 12 residues. The CDR3 coding sequence is TGTGCCAGCAGGGTAGGCACAGATACGCAGTATTTT. It yields the protein CASRVGTDTQYF.

This clonotype has more than one count but fewer than ten. This chain joins TRBV2 and TRBJ2-5; D might be TRBD1 (5 bases). Looked up from germline, CDR1 is SNHLY and CDR2 is FYNNEI. Trimming took off 7 bases at V and 5 bases at J, with 14 bases between the two ends. CDR3 length equals 13 residues. The DNA of the CDR3 is TGTGCCAGCAAGGACACTTTAGGGGAGACCCAGTACTTC. This sequence encodes CASKDTLGETQYF.

This clonotype has a handful of counts. This rearrangement joins TRBV28 to TRBJ2-1; perhaps TRBD1 as D (6 bases). Trimming shortened V by 5 bases and J by 0 bases, and 14 bases separated the two germline ends. CDR1 MDHEN and CDR2 SYDVKM come from the germline V gene. This CDR3 is built from 16 residues. This CDR3 reads CASSTGTYLSYNEQFF. Here the CDR3 DNA reads TGTGCCAGCAGTACCGGGACATACCTCTCCTACAATGAGCAGTTCTTC.

J is TRBJ2-2 and V is TRBV6-5; the D is unclear. CDR1 is MNHEY and CDR2 is SVGAGI in the germline V gene. The CDR3 is 14 residues long. With 2 bases removed from V and 2 bases from J, the gap between germline ends came to 6 bases. The CDR3 nucleotides are TGTGCCAGCAGTTACGTCTCCAACACCGGGGAGCTGTTTTTT. Translated: CASSYVSNTGELFF.

A few counts support this clonotype. The rearrangement uses TRBV5-1 and TRBJ1-4; the D gene is possibly TRBD1 (5 bases). V lost 0 bases and J lost 6, with 12 bases in between. The CDR3 loop spans 15 amino acids. Germline assignment: CDR1 SGHRS and CDR2 YFSETQ. The CDR3 reads CASSLGSGRDEKLFF. Written as DNA, the CDR3 is TGCGCCAGCAGCTTGGGGTCAGGGAGGGATGAAAAACTGTTTTTT.

This clonotype was picked up a small number of times. The chain recombines TRBV9 with TRBJ2-5; D is perhaps TRBD2 (5 bases). The CDR3 runs to 15 residues. Trimming removed 0 bases from V and 2 bases from J, with 11 bases in between. CDR1 is SGDLS, CDR2 YYNGEE, per germline. The CDR3 region is CASSVEGLNQETQYF. The CDR3 nucleotides are TGTGCCAGCAGCGTAGAAGGACTTAATCAAGAGACCCAGTACTTC.

This clonotype was seen many times. The J gene is TRBJ2-1, the V gene TRBV6-6; 9 bases line up with TRBD2. Germline V CDR1 and CDR2: MNHNY, SVGAGI (reference sequence). The V gene end was trimmed by 5 bases and the J gene end by 5 bases; junction bases not matched to a gene: 7. This CDR3 comprises 15 residues. The CDR3 bases are TGTGCCAGCAGTGCCGGGACTAGCAGAAACAATGAGCAGTTCTTC. Protein sequence: CASSAGTSRNNEQFF.

This clonotype has a count of ten or more. Here the CDR3 reads CASSYDRTGEQYF. Here the CDR3 DNA reads TGTGCCAGCAGTTACGATCGGACAGGCGAGCAGTACTTC. This chain links TRBV6-6 with TRBJ2-7, with 7 positions matching TRBD1. The CDR3 runs 13 residues. The junction had 4 bases not matched to a gene; V was cut back by 2 bases and J by 6 bases. Per germline, CDR1 MNHNY and CDR2 SVGAGI (reference sequence).

The chain links TRBV27 to TRBJ2-1; TRBD1 is a possible D gene (5 bases). This CDR3 has 13 amino acids. Germline V gene sequence: CDR1 MNHEY, CDR2 SMNVEV (reference sequence). Trimming stripped 3 bases from V and 9 bases from J, with 12 bases between. CDR3 region: CASSFPVRGEQFF. The CDR3 bases are TGTGCCAGCAGTTTCCCAGTTAGGGGTGAGCAGTTCTTC.

This clonotype occurred a few times. This may be a read error, as it is one base from a much larger clone. The V call is TRBV28, the J call TRBJ2-1; the match to TRBD2 covers 9 bases. CDR3 length: 15 residues. The V and J ends lost 6 bases and 0 bases, in that order; junction bases with no gene match: 3. Germline V CDR1 and CDR2: MDHEN, SYDVKM. DNA of the CDR3: TGTGCCAGCAGGTTTAGCGGGAGCTCCTACAATGAGCAGTTCTTC. It yields the protein CASRFSGSSYNEQFF. Drawing the rest from reference TRBV28 and TRBJ2-1, the complete variable domain is DVKVTQSSRYLVKRTGEKVFLECVQDMDHENMFWYRQDPGLGLRLIYFSYDVKMKEKGDIPEGYSVSREKKERFSLILESASTNQTSMYLCASRFSGSSYNEQFFGPGTRLTVL.